This TCR beta chain was sequenced in a study of blood T cell repertoires in COVID-19. Across the study: The origin of the acute and convalescent COVID-19 samples was the United States, Italy and Spain.

Germline loops: CDR1 LNHDA, CDR2 SQIVND (reference sequence). Losses at the gene ends were 5 bases for V and 5 bases for J; bases not matched to a gene: 6. CDR3 size: 14 residues. The data were produced by immunoSEQ multiplex PCR, yet TCRdb's version contains in-frame clones alone and is incomplete. The sample holds 140,000 to 150,000 clones, 85% to 90% seen once. The TCR was taken from a woman in her 50s with active or convalescent COVID-19. Input material: peripheral blood. V usage is TRBV19 and J usage is TRBJ1-5, with TRBD1 matching 7 bases. Written as DNA, the CDR3 is TGTGCCAGTAGTGGGGGACAGCCTTATCAGCCCCAGCATTTT. This gives the protein CASSGGQPYQPQHF.